The subject of this entry is one T cell receptor (beta chain). Its antigen is unidentified. Cultured CD4+ T cells had their DNA profiled by the Oncomine TCR Beta short-read assay. TCRdb used MiXCR to reprocess the PCR reads, holding one entry per CDR3 protein. The data contain fewer than 15,000 distinct CDR3 sequences, around 48% of them singletons. The data are from a study of vaccination and CD4 T cells after COVID-19. Overall study context: SARS-CoV-2 PCR on nasal swabs had been positive for the convalescent patients; fewer than 10 were mild and one was severe.

Treatment indicated: approximately nine-day PBMC culture with coronavirus spike peptide pools or control peptides (ViraFEST assay). Trimming stripped 5 bases from V and 0 bases from J, with 11 bases between. The length of the CDR3 is 15 residues. Germline V gene data show CDR1 as SGHTA and CDR2 as FQGNSA. Sequencing used CD4+ T cells from blood, cultured in vitro. This chain links TRBV7-2 with TRBJ1-5; weak D call: TRBD1 (5 bases). This TCR derives from a human donor who had recovered from COVID-19. DNA for the CDR3: TGTGCCAGCAGCCTAACGGGGGATAGCAATCAGCCCCAGCATTTT. Its translation: CASSLTGDSNQPQHF.